This T cell receptor beta chain was captured by sequencing in a study of T cell repertoires in cytomegalovirus infection. Study summary: The public TCR beta signatures pointed to both CMV infection and matching HLA type. Study-wide points: People with CMV and the relevant HLA were identified by cumulative public TCR beta family frequency.

Worth noting for this clonotype: As yet, its antigen is unknown.

Using its own MiXCR run on the reads, TCRdb lists one record per CDR3 protein. The repertoire holds about 920,000 distinct CDR3 sequences, with roughly 31% as singletons. This CDR3 region has 18 residues. Trimming took 4 bases from V and 0 from J, leaving 19 bases between them. CDR1 is SEHNR and CDR2 is FQNEAQ in the germline V gene (reference sequence). Sample: cultured CD8+ T cells from PBMCs, taken from culture after CMV antigen stimulation. The sequence derives from a human donor in good health (CMV status not recorded). Some clones in this sample may be carry-over from other donors' samples. The V call is TRBV7-9, the J call TRBJ1-3; the D gene is possibly TRBD1 (5 bases). The CDR3: CASSSPEGFYLSGNTIYF. The CDR3, as DNA: TGTGCCAGCAGCTCCCCAGAGGGGTTTTATCTCTCTGGAAACACCATATATTTT.